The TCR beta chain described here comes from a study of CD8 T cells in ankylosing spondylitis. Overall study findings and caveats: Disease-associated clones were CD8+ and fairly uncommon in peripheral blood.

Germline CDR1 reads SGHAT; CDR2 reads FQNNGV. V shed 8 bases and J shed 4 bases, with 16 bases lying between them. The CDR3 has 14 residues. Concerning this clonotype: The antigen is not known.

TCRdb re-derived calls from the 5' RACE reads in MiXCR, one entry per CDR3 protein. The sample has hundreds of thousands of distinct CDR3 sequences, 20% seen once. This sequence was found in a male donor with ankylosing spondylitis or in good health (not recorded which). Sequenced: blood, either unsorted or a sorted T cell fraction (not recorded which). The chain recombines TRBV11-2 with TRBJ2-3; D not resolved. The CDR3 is CASGLVGLADTQYF. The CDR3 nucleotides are TGTGCCAGCGGTCTGGTGGGGTTGGCAGATACGCAGTATTTT.